The clone carrying this T cell receptor beta chain was counted only a few times. No antigen is known for it. This entry is derived from a study of T-cell memory formation after mild COVID-19. General study results and limits: Those CD4+ clones that contracted were mainly in CM and EM (CD8+ ones in EMRA).

From the 5' RACE reads, TCRdb called clonotypes with MiXCR, one entry per CDR3 protein. The data show 110,000 or so distinct CDR3 sequences, 22% seen once. The V and J ends lost 4 bases and 4 bases, in that order; junction bases with no gene match: 4. Germline CDR1 and CDR2: LGHNA and YNFKEQ. This CDR3 region has 15 residues. The clonotype originates from a man between 18 and 35 years old who had mild COVID-19 (a few samples of this study predate the infection). Cell type and time point are not known. Sequences were obtained from PBMCs or a T cell subset sorted from them (not recorded which). The chain recombines TRBV4-2 with TRBJ2-1, with TRBD1 matching 10 bases. This chain's CDR3 is CASSRGTGAYNEQFF. In DNA, the CDR3 is TGTGCCAGCAGCCGTGGGACAGGGGCATACAATGAGCAGTTCTTC.